The present TCR beta chain was sequenced within a study of blood T cell repertoires in COVID-19 (dated by TCRdb to 2020 to 2021). About the investigation overall: Collaborator samples came from the United States, Italy and Spain and covered acute and convalescent phases of COVID-19. The prospective study material was composed of cDNA or gDNA derived from T cells, B-cell-depleted T cells, or PBMCs. Deeply sampled blood TCRbeta repertoires from subjects exposed to, actively infected with, or recovered from COVID-19 were included in the dataset. The repertoires were released in a freely available public database meant as a resource for research on the immune response to SARS-CoV-2. The samples were drawn from the first 160 participants of the ongoing ImmuneRACE study and from under 1,500 subjects provided by 6 global collaborators. A de-identified subject ID, COVID-19 status, age in years and sex were almost always included in the sample metadata. Where available, HLA class I and class II types were obtained from metadata supplied by the sample provider rather than from assay-based typing. Broader findings and caveats from the paper: The quantity of clinical and demographic metadata differed by source and by participant and was supplied without curation.

Collaborating institutions collected whole blood in K2EDTA tubes following their own protocols. Collaborator samples were shipped for TCRbeta analysis as frozen whole blood, isolated PBMCs, or DNA extracted from either sample type. As to this clone: What antigen it recognizes has not been identified. No base qualities exist here, and no much larger clone lies one base off it.

TCRbeta CDR3 regions were amplified from genomic DNA by means of the immunoSEQ Assay, a bias-controlled multiplex PCR. The authors' pipeline ran thus. The number of nucleated cells in each sample was estimated from the amplification of reference gene primers within the assay. Sequence reads were collapsed and filtered to measure the absolute abundance of every unique TCRbeta CDR3 rearrangement. Productive Simpson clonality was computed per sample as the square root of Simpson's diversity index over productive rearrangements. TCRdb's version of the immuneACCESS table is confined to in-frame rearrangements and falls short of the full clone set. An unresolved V gene accounts for under half of the shortfall where checked; the remainder is of unknown origin. That table is the source of V, J and clone size, and D and trimming were worked out from the DNA. In this sample the table shows about 140,000 clones, 84% of which occur a single time. The ten top clones hold 8% of the sample.

Trimming removed 7 bases from V and 3 bases from J, leaving 10 bases between the germline ends. In the germline V gene, CDR1 corresponds to SGHTA and CDR2 to FQGNSA. There are 13 amino acids in the CDR3, from cysteine to phenylalanine inclusive. Only the CDR3 portion is preserved as DNA: 39 bases, with reading frame beginning at the first base. This receptor was obtained from a human donor in a cohort sampled during active COVID-19. The source material was peripheral blood. The rearrangement joined TRBV7-2 to TRBJ1-5; there is no confident call for the D gene. The CDR3 reads CASNGGNNQPQHF. The DNA sequence is TGTGCCAGCAATGGCGGAAACAATCAGCCCCAGCATTTT.